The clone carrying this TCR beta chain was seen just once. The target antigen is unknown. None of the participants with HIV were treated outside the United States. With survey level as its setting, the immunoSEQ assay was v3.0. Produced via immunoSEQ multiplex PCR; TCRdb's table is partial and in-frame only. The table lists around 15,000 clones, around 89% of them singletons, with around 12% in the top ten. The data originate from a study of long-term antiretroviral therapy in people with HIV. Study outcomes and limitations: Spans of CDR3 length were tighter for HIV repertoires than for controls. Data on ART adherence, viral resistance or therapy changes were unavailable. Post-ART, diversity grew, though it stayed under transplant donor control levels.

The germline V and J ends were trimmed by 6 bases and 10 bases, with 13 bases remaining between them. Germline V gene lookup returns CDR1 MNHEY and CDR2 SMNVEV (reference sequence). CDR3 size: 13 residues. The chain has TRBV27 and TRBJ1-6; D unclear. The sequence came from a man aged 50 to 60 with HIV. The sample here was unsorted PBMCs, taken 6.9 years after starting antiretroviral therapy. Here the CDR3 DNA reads TGTGCCAGCAGCGACATAAACATCTCACCCCTCCACTTT. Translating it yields CASSDINISPLHF.